This section outlines one TCR beta chain sequence together with its context. This entry belongs to a study of blood T cell repertoires in COVID-19. Across the study: There were acute and convalescent COVID-19 samples, and they came from the United States, Italy and Spain.

The V gene lost 4 bases and the J gene lost 6 bases, with 13 bases spanning the gap. Germline V gene sequence: CDR1 MDHEN, CDR2 SYDVKM. The CDR3 runs to 14 residues. Method: immunoSEQ multiplex PCR; TCRdb's copy keeps in-frame clones and lacks some. The top ten clones hold around 2.1% of a sample with hundreds of thousands of clones, 75% to 90% of them seen once. The TCR comes from a man aged 18 to 29 with active or convalescent COVID-19. The sequenced sample was peripheral blood. The chain joins TRBV28 to TRBJ1-5, with a weak D call TRBD1 (6 bases). In nucleotides, the CDR3 is TGTGCCAGCAGTTCCGCCGGGGGGCCTCAGCCCCAGCATTTT. It translates to CASSSAGGPQPQHF.